The clone carrying this T cell receptor beta chain was detected only a few times. The data stem from a study of blood T cell repertoires in COVID-19. Whole-study context: Material from acute and convalescent COVID-19 was sourced from the United States, Italy and Spain. From T cells, B-cell-depleted T cells, or PBMCs came the material, which was cDNA or gDNA.

As originally analysed: Counts of nucleated cells, estimated from reference gene primer amplification, were obtained. Profiled with immunoSEQ multiplex PCR; TCRdb holds only in-frame clones, not every one. The V and J calls and the clone size are those of that table, but D and trimming were determined from the DNA. The sample carries about 110,000 clones, approximately 83% recorded once. Per the germline V gene, CDR1 is SNHLY and CDR2 is FYNNEI. The CDR3 is 16 residues long. The V end was cut by 8 bases, the J end by 0 bases, with 14 bases between. V is TRBV2 and J is TRBJ1-6, with unresolved D. The sequence came from a woman in her 70s with acute or convalescent COVID-19. Sequenced input: peripheral blood. In DNA, the CDR3 is TGTGCCAGCCATGAGGGCCTGAGCTCCTATAATTCACCCCTCCACTTT. Encoded protein: CASHEGLSSYNSPLHF. Filled out from reference TRBV2 and TRBJ1-6, the complete variable domain reads EPEVTQTPSHQVTQMGQEVILRCVPISNHLYFYWYRQILGQKVEFLVSFYNNEISEKSEIFDDQFSVERPDGSNFTLKIRSTKLEDSAMYFCASHEGLSSYNSPLHFGNGTRLTVT.